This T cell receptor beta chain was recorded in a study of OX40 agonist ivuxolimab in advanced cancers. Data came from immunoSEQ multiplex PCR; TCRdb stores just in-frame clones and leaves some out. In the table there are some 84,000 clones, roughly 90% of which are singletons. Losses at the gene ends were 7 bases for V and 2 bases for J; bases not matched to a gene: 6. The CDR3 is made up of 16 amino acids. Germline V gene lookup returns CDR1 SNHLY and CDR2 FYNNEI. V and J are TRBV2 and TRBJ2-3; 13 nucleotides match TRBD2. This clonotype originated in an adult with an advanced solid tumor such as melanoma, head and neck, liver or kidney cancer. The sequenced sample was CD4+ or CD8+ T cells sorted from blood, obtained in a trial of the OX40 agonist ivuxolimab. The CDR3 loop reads CASMTSGGPDTDTQYF. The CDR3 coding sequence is TGTGCCAGCATGACTAGCGGGGGGCCGGACACAGATACGCAGTATTTT.